A single sample is the source of the 19 T cell receptor beta chains below, sequenced in a study of response to subunit inactivated influenza vaccine. Via MiXCR, TCRdb re-called the RT-PCR reads, giving one row per CDR3 protein. The top ten clones hold roughly 13% of a sample with hundreds of thousands of distinct CDR3 sequences, around 13% of them seen once. Sequences were derived from PBMCs from blood, sampled about 6 weeks after vaccination. The receptors derive from a man aged 50 or older who received an inactivated influenza vaccine.

This clonotype has just a few counts. The chain has TRBV7-9 and TRBJ2-5; TRBD2 aligns across 9 bases. The CDR3 consists of 15 residues. The junction had 11 bases not matched to a gene; V was cut back by 5 bases and J by 7 bases. Germline-derived CDR1 and CDR2 are SEHNR and FQNEAQ (reference sequence). The CDR3 region has the DNA TGTGCCAGCAGCACGATAGGGACTAGCTTGAGGACCCAGTACTTC. Translation gives CASSTIGTSLRTQYF.

The chain couples TRBV11-3 to TRBJ2-3; no clear D. This CDR3 contains 13 residues. The V gene's germline CDR1 is SGHNT and CDR2 YENEEA. Deletions cut 5 bases from V and 6 bases from J, with 12 bases between. The CDR3 spells CASSARPGDTQYF. The CDR3 DNA is TGTGCCAGCAGCGCCCGACCGGGCGATACGCAGTATTTT.

This clonotype was counted a few times. This chain links TRBV7-2 with TRBJ2-7, with D perhaps TRBD1 (5 bases). Trimming removed 5 bases at V and 6 bases at J, with 11 bases between. CDR1 is SGHTA, CDR2 FQGNSA, per germline. The CDR3 contains 12 residues. CDR3 sequence: CASSERRGEQYF. CDR3 bases: TGTGCCAGCAGCGAACGTAGGGGCGAGCAGTACTTC.

This clonotype has only a few counts. The chain employs TRBV20-1 and TRBJ2-6, with D uncertain. V was trimmed by 3 bases and J by 0 bases, leaving 6 bases between them. The germline V gene has CDR1 DFQATT and CDR2 SNEGSKA (reference sequence). The CDR3 runs 14 residues. The CDR3 coding sequence is TGCAGTGCTAGGAACCCCTCTGGGGCCAACGTCCTGACTTTC. It codes for CSARNPSGANVLTF.

Many counts were recorded for this clonotype. The chain has TRBV28 and TRBJ1-6; weak D call: TRBD1 (6 bases). CDR3 length: 13 amino acids. The V end was cut by 9 bases, the J end by 7 bases, with 13 bases between. From germline, CDR1 is MDHEN and CDR2 SYDVKM. The CDR3 loop is CASLDSLNSPLHF. CDR3 DNA: TGTGCCAGTCTGGACAGCTTGAATTCACCCCTCCACTTT.

V usage is TRBV20-1 and J usage is TRBJ2-5; 9 bases map to TRBD2. From germline, CDR1 is DFQATT and CDR2 SNEGSKA (reference sequence). The CDR3 sequence is 16 residues long. The V and J ends lost 0 bases and 1 base, in that order; junction bases with no gene match: 6. CDR3 sequence (DNA): TGCAGTGCTAGAGATAGTAGCGGGAGTCCCCAAGAGACCCAGTACTTC. It specifies CSARDSSGSPQETQYF.

This clonotype was counted at least ten times. V gene TRBV7-3 combines with J gene TRBJ1-1, with D tentatively TRBD1 (5 bases). The V gene lost 5 bases and the J gene lost 7 bases, with 14 bases spanning the gap. The CDR3 sequence is 13 residues long. Germline V gene sequence: CDR1 SGHTA, CDR2 FQGTGA. In DNA, the CDR3 is TGTGCCAGCAGCAACCAGGGTATCCTTGAAGCTTTCTTT. This translates into CASSNQGILEAFF.

This clonotype has a handful of counts. The chain links TRBV11-2 to TRBJ2-1; D unresolved. Germline values: CDR1 SGHAT, CDR2 FQNNGV. V gave up 6 bases and J gave up 5 bases, with 11 bases separating them. The CDR3 spans 13 residues. The CDR3 nucleotides are TGTGCCAGCAGTGCCGGGCCGAACAATGAGCAGTTCTTC. This translates into CASSAGPNNEQFF.

This clonotype was seen many times. The chain recombines TRBV29-1 with TRBJ2-1; D might be TRBD1 or TRBD2, each matching 5 bases. The CDR3 is 12 residues long. Trimming took 7 bases from V and 11 from J, leaving 18 bases between them. Germline CDR1 is SQVTM and CDR2 is ANQGSEA. The CDR3: CSGWGSLGKQFF. The DNA for the CDR3 is TGCAGCGGCTGGGGGTCCCTTGGCAAGCAGTTCTTC.

The chain employs TRBV7-2 and TRBJ2-7; 9 nucleotides agree with TRBD1. V lost 5 bases, J lost 7 bases, and 6 bases stayed unmatched. From germline, CDR1 is SGHTA and CDR2 FQGNSA. This CDR3 is 13 amino acids long. CDR3: CASSNGQGREQYF. The DNA of the CDR3 is TGTGCCAGCAGCAACGGACAGGGGAGAGAGCAGTACTTC.

This clonotype came up a few times. CDR3 in amino acids: CAWSPGQLYNEGFF. The CDR3 DNA reads TGTGCCTGGAGTCCGGGACAGCTCTACAATGAGGGGTTCTTC. The chain carries TRBV30 and TRBJ2-1; 7 nucleotides match TRBD1. The ends lost 2 bases at V and 15 bases at J; junction bases unmatched: 16. CDR1 is GTSNPN, CDR2 SVGIG, per germline (reference sequence). The length of the CDR3 is 14 residues. Full variable domain (outside the CDR3, taken from reference TRBV30 and TRBJ2-1): SQTIHQWPATLVQPVGSPLSLECTVEGTSNPNLYWYRQAAGRGLQLLFYSVGIGQISSEVPQNLSASRPQDRQFILSSKKLLLSDSGFYLCAWSPGQLYNEGFFGPGTRLTVL.

The V call is TRBV20-1, the J call TRBJ1-1; the D is unclear. This CDR3 has 13 amino acids. V gave up 3 bases and J gave up 0 bases, with 8 bases separating them. Germline lookup yields CDR1 DFQATT and CDR2 SNEGSKA (reference sequence). CDR3 region: CSASASLNTEAFF. CDR3 bases: TGCAGTGCTAGTGCCAGTTTGAACACTGAAGCTTTCTTT.

There are a few counts of this clonotype. The chain employs TRBV29-1 and TRBJ2-5; tentative D call: TRBD2 (6 bases). Germline V lookup: CDR1 SQVTM, CDR2 ANQGSEA. Trimming shortened V by 3 bases and J by 2 bases, and 16 bases separated the two germline ends. The CDR3 has 15 residues. CDR3 sequence: CSVDGLAEPQETQYF. CDR3 DNA sequence: TGCAGCGTTGATGGGTTAGCGGAACCTCAAGAGACCCAGTACTTC.

This clonotype occurred many times. The chain recombines TRBV5-1 with TRBJ2-7; 9 positions agree with TRBD2. The J segment lost 7 bases and the V segment lost 5 bases, leaving 7 bases of the junction unmatched. Germline values: CDR1 SGHRS, CDR2 YFSETQ. The CDR3 consists of 13 residues. The DNA for the CDR3 is TGCGCCAGCAGGCGGGAGGGCCTGGGAGAGCAGTACTTC. Its protein product is CASRREGLGEQYF.

This sequence joins TRBV6-5 and TRBJ1-3; the D is unclear. This CDR3 spans 16 amino acids. CDR1 is MNHEY and CDR2 is SVGAGI in the germline V gene. Trimming took 2 bases from V and 2 from J, leaving 13 bases between them. In nucleotides, the CDR3 is TGTGCCAGCAGTTACGGGAGGGCGAAAACTGGAAACACCATATATTTT. This gives the protein CASSYGRAKTGNTIYF.

This clonotype was found once. The chain combines TRBV11-2 with TRBJ2-1; D perhaps matches TRBD2 (5 bases). Trimming removed 5 bases from V and 4 bases from J, with 18 bases in between. Germline V gives CDR1 SGHAT, CDR2 FQNNGV. This CDR3 is built from 16 residues. DNA of the CDR3: TGTGCCAGCAGCCGGACCGAAGGAGGCTATTACAATGAGCAGTTCTTC. It is translated as CASSRTEGGYYNEQFF. Drawing the rest from reference TRBV11-2 and TRBJ2-1, the complete variable domain is EAGVAQSPRYKIIEKRQSVAFWCNPISGHATLYWYQQILGQGPKLLIQFQNNGVVDDSQLPKDRFSAERLKGVDSTLKIQPAKLEDSAVYLCASSRTEGGYYNEQFFGPGTRLTVL.

A word on this clonotype: A much larger clone differs from this one at a single base, so this may be a read error. Without the conserved terminal phenylalanine or tryptophan, this CDR3 likely stems from a read error. The J gene is TRBJ2-5, the V gene TRBV29-1; TRBD2 matches at 12 bases. CDR1 is SQVTM and CDR2 is ANQGSEA in the germline V gene. V trimming: 6 bases; J trimming: 3 bases; junction bases outside the gene matches: 2. The CDR3 covers 13 residues. CDR3 sequence: CSVRLAGEETQYY. CDR3 bases: TGCAGCGTCCGACTAGCGGGGGAAGAGACCCAGTACTAC.

The V call is TRBV20-1, the J call TRBJ2-7; D possibly matches TRBD1 or TRBD2 (5 bases each). The V and J ends lost 6 bases and 4 bases respectively, with 16 bases between them. Germline V lookup: CDR1 DFQATT, CDR2 SNEGSKA (reference sequence). This CDR3 spans 13 amino acids. The CDR3 sequence: CSAPGRTYYEQYF. CDR3 sequence (DNA): TGCAGTGCCCCGGGACGGACATATTACGAGCAGTACTTC.

The table lists this clonotype with many counts. This chain connects TRBV29-1 to TRBJ2-3; D possibly corresponds to TRBD2 (6 bases). In germline, CDR1 is SQVTM, CDR2 ANQGSEA. V lost 6 bases and J lost 5, with 15 bases in between. The CDR3 contains 13 residues. The CDR3 protein is CSVSGTSGDTQYF. In DNA, the CDR3 is TGCAGCGTGAGTGGGACTTCGGGAGATACGCAGTATTTT.